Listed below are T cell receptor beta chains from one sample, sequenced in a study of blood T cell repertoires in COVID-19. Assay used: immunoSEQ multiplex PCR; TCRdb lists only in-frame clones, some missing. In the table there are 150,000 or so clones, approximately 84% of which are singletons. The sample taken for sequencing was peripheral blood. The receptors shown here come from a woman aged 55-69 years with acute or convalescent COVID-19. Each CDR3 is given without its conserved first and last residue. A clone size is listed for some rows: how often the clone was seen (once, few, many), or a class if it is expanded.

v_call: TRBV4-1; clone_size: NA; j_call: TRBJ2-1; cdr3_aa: ASSQATSGSSYNEQF
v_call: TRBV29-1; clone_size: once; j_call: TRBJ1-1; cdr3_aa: SVEQGWGTEAF
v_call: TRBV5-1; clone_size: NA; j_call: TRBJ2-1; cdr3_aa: ASRLGGLADASYNEQF
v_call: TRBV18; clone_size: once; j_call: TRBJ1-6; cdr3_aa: ASSPGHSSYNSPLH
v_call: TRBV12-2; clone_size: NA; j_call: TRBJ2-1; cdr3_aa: ASRETSGIYNEQF
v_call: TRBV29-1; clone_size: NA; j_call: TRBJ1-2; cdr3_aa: SVVSSYGYT
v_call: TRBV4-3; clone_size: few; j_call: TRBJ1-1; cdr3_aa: ASSQARQMNTEAF
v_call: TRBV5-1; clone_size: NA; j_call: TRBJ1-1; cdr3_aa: ASSLDRSEAF
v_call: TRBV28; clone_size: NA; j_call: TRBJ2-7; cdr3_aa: ASSFPAATSGGSYEQY
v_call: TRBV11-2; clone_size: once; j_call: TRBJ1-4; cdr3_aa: ASSFSGTSAEKLF